A single sample gave rise to the 8 T cell receptor beta chains below, sequenced in a study of Ad26.COV2.S vaccination and SARS-CoV-2 variants. Libraries were prepared by immunoSEQ multiplex PCR; TCRdb keeps only in-frame clonotypes and omits some of them. This sample has 100,000 or so clones, with around three quarters found just once. The source material was peripheral blood, sampled after recovery from COVID-19. The receptors here all came from a human donor who had recovered from COVID-19.

V and J are TRBV12-3 or TRBV12-4 and TRBJ2-5; D is unclear. Trimming cost V 9 bases and J 2 bases, with 10 bases left between them. The CDR3 has 12 amino acids. Here the CDR3 reads CASGPAQETQYF. The CDR3 bases are TGTGCCAGTGGGCCAGCACAAGAGACCCAGTACTTC.

The chain couples TRBV6-5 to TRBJ2-1; D is ambiguous. V was cut by 4 bases and J by 0 bases, with 10 bases left in between. The CDR3 totals 15 residues. Germline CDR1 reads MNHEY; CDR2 reads SVGAGI. CDR3 sequence: CASSLFTDSYNEQFF. The CDR3 DNA reads as TGTGCCAGCAGTTTATTTACCGACTCCTACAATGAGCAGTTCTTC.

The chain combines TRBV28 with TRBJ1-5, with 7 nucleotides matching TRBD1. Germline-derived CDR1 and CDR2 are MDHEN and SYDVKM. The length of the CDR3 is 15 residues. V dropped 2 bases and J dropped 4; count of bases not matched to a gene: 5. The DNA of the CDR3 is TGTGCCAGCAGTTTACGGCAGGGGGGGAATCAGCCCCAGCATTTT. Its protein is CASSLRQGGNQPQHF.

This clone came up a few times. V usage is TRBV6-4 and J usage is TRBJ1-1; D is undetermined. Germline V CDR1 and CDR2: MRHNA, SNTAGT. The V gene lost 6 bases and the J gene lost 1 base, with 12 bases spanning the gap. The CDR3 totals 14 residues. Written as DNA, the CDR3 is TGTGCCAGCAGCGCCCTGGACCAGAACACTGAAGCTTTCTTT. This translates into CASSALDQNTEAFF.

V and J are TRBV5-1 and TRBJ2-5, with D perhaps matching TRBD2 (6 bases). CDR3 length: 13 amino acids. Germline CDR1 reads SGHRS; CDR2 reads YFSETQ. V was clipped by 3 bases and J by 3 bases, with 9 bases between them. The CDR3, as DNA: TGCGCCAGCAGCTCGTCGGGGGAAGAGACCCAGTACTTC. This translates into CASSSSGEETQYF.

This clone was seen ten or more times. This rearrangement joins TRBV6-5 to TRBJ1-3; the match to TRBD1 covers 7 bases. CDR3 length: 14 residues. V shed 8 bases and J 0 bases; nucleotides not matched to a gene: 4. Germline V CDR1 and CDR2: MNHEY, SVGAGI. The DNA of the CDR3 is TGTGCCAGCTCGGACAGGCTCTCTGGAAACACCATATATTTT. It codes for CASSDRLSGNTIYF.

The genes are TRBV19 and TRBJ1-2; 9 bases are a match to TRBD1. The junction had 8 bases not matched to a gene; V was cut back by 7 bases and J by 5 bases. CDR1 and CDR2 (germline): LNHDA, SQIVND (reference sequence). The CDR3 is 14 residues long. The CDR3: CASTRDRGGYGYTF. The CDR3 nucleotides read TGTGCCAGTACCCGCGACAGGGGGGGTTATGGCTACACCTTC.

The CDR3 loop is CASSIRPGTNYEQYF. The CDR3 nucleotides are TGTGCCAGTAGCATTAGGCCCGGGACAAACTACGAGCAGTACTTC. The rearrangement links TRBV19 to TRBJ2-7, with a tentative D call TRBD1 (6 bases). CDR3 length: 15 residues. V lost 6 bases and J 3 bases, leaving 18 bases between the germline ends. CDR1 LNHDA and CDR2 SQIVND come from the germline V gene (reference sequence).